This entry describes one T cell receptor beta chain. This sample is part of a study of blood T cell repertoires in COVID-19. Across the whole study: Samples representing acute and convalescent COVID-19 were sourced from the United States, Italy and Spain.

Seattle cases were enrolled at active infection and followed longitudinally. This CDR3 has 15 residues. Germline CDR1 SEHNR, CDR2 FQNEAQ (reference sequence). V lost 2 bases and J 4 bases, leaving 14 bases between the germline ends. Original methodology: Researchers report that nucleated cell counts were estimated from reference gene primer amplification. Profiling relied on immunoSEQ multiplex PCR, and the TCRdb table lists in-frame clones only, not all of them. That table gives V, J and clone size, and the DNA gave D and trimming. The data show about 300,000 clones, 80% to 95% seen once. The specimen sequenced was peripheral blood. This TCR came from a woman aged 25 to 45 with COVID-19, enrolled during active disease. The chain employs TRBV7-9 and TRBJ1-1; D gene unclear. CDR3: CASSLSVEFFTEAFF. CDR3 sequence (DNA): TGTGCCAGCAGCTTATCGGTTGAATTTTTCACTGAAGCTTTCTTT.